Here is one T cell receptor (beta chain) with its context. Its specificity is not known. The V gene's germline CDR1 is SGHDT and CDR2 YYEEEE. The CDR3 totals 14 residues. V dropped 5 bases and J dropped 7; count of bases not matched to a gene: 11. PCR used 60 Vbeta primers and 13 Jbeta primers. TCRdb's table, derived via immunoSEQ multiplex PCR, lists solely in-frame clones and lacks some. The sample records more than 90,000 clones, about 74% being singletons. This sample was included in a study of cytomegalovirus exposure and HLA in healthy donors. Study-wide results and caveats: Several top significant clusters appeared, in a later analysis, to be linked to common viral pathogens. Sequencing had likely introduced a cluster of highly shared sequence variants as an artifact.

This sequence originates from a man aged 25-40 years in good health and CMV-seropositive. The sequencing sample was made of PBMCs. This chain joins TRBV5-6 and TRBJ1-2, with TRBD1 matching 7 bases. CDR3 nucleotides: TGTGCCAGCAGATTTGGTGAGGGGGCGCTTGGCTACACCTTC. The encoded protein is CASRFGEGALGYTF.